This TCR beta chain was recovered during a study of metastatic and nonmetastatic thyroid tumors. About the research overall: Repertoire data that came from the blood and tumor or nodule tissue of malignant and benign thyroid patients were compared.

None of the patients had undergone any treatment ahead of thyroid surgery. The V gene's germline CDR1 is DFQATT and CDR2 SNEGSKA (reference sequence). This CDR3 spans 14 amino acids. Whole-study results and caveats: Compared with benign nodules, malignant thyroid tumors were reported to have significantly higher TCR beta diversity in both blood and tumor.

In the authors' methods: Between-group CDR3 differences, defined by clinicopathological status, yielded a distant-metastasis classifier for papillary thyroid cancer. TCRdb re-called the PCR reads with MiXCR. The V and J calls were not made by the authors but by TCRdb's processing. The sample has 30,000 to 35,000 clones; about 15% are singletons. A remark on this clone: Its antigen is not known. At one end the junction does not follow the germline gene, possibly because of a read error.

This sequence originates from a male donor with papillary thyroid cancer or a benign thyroid nodule (not recorded which). Some clones in this sample may be carry-over from other donors' samples. The chain carries TRBV20-1 and TRBJ2-7, with TRBD2 matching over 8 bases. The sequenced sample consisted of blood. The DNA of the CDR3 is TGCAGCGCTAAAAGCGGGAGCAGCTCGGGCGAGCAGTACTTC. This translates into CSAKSGSSSGEQYF.